This T cell receptor beta chain was recorded in a study of blood T cell repertoires in COVID-19. The overall study: Nucleic acid was either cDNA or gDNA, and it came from T cells, B-cell-depleted T cells, or PBMCs.

Per the authors' pipeline: Nucleated cell number was recorded as an estimate derived from reference gene primer amplification. The repertoire was sequenced with immunoSEQ multiplex PCR; TCRdb's copy has only in-frame clones and lacks some. D and trimming were read from the DNA, whereas the V and J calls and clone size are those reported in that table. The sample has approximately 300,000 clones, 90% seen once. Across under 25 US areas, participants ranged in age from roughly 18 to 95 years. Exposed volunteers were people who met a COVID-19 case within 2 weeks before study entry. A word on this clone: The same CDR3 also results from other DNA sequences found in this sample.

The CDR3 consists of 13 residues. The V end was cut by 1 base, the J end by 5 bases, with 8 bases between. CDR1 LNHDA and CDR2 SQIVND come from the germline V gene (reference sequence). The sequence derives from a woman aged 25 to 39 who had been exposed to COVID-19. Sequences were obtained from PBMCs or T cells enriched from blood (not recorded which). The rearrangement links TRBV19 to TRBJ1-1; TRBD1 might be the D (5 bases). DNA for the CDR3: TGTGCCAGTAGTATAGCGGGGGGGACTGAAGCTTTCTTT. Translating gives CASSIAGGTEAFF.